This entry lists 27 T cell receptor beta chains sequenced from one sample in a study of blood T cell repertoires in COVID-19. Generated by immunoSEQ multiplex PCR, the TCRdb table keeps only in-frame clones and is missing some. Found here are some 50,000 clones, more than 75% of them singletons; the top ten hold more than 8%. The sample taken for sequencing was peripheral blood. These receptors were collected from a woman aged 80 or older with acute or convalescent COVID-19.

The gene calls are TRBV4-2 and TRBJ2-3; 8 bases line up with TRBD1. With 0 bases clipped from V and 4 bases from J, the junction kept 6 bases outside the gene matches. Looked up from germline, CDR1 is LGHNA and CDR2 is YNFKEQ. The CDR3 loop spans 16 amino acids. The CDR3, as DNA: TGTGCCAGCAGCCAAGATCCGGGGACAGGCGCAGATACGCAGTATTTT. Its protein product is CASSQDPGTGADTQYF.

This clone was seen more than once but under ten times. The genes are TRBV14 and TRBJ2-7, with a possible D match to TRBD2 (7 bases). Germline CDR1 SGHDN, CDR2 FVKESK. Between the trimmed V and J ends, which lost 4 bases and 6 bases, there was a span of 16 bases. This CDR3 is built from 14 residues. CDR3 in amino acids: CASSPWQGRVEQYF. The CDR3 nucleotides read TGTGCCAGCAGCCCGTGGCAGGGGAGGGTCGAGCAGTACTTC.

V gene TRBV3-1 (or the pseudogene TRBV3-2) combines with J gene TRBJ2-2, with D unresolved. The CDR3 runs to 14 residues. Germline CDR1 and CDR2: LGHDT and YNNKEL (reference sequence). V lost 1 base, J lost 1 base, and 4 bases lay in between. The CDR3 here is CASSQAGNTGELFF. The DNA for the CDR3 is TGTGCCAGCAGCCAAGCGGGGAACACCGGGGAGCTGTTTTTT.

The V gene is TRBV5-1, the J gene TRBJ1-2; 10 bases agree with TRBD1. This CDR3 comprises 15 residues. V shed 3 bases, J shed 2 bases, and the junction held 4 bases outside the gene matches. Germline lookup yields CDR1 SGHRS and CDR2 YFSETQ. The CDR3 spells CASSSGTGENYGYTF. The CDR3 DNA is TGCGCCAGCAGCTCCGGGACAGGGGAAAACTATGGCTACACCTTC.

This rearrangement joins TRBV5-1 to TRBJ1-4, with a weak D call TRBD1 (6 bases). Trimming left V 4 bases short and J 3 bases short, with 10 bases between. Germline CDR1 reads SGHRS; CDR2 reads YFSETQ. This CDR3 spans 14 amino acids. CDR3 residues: CASSLDRSNEKLFF. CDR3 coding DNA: TGCGCCAGCAGCCTGGACAGATCTAATGAAAAACTGTTTTTT.

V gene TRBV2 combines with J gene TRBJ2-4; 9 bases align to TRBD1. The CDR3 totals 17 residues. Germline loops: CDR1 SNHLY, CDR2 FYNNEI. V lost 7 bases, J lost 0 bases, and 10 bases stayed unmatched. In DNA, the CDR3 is TGTGCCAGCACCCGAGAAACAGGGGGCCTAGCCAAAAACATTCAGTACTTC. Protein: CASTRETGGLAKNIQYF.

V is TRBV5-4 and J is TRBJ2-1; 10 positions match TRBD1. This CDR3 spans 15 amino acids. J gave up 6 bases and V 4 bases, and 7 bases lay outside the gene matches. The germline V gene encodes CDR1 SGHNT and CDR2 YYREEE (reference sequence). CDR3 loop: CASSLGTGVSNEQFF. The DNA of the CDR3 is TGTGCCAGCAGCCTAGGGACAGGGGTAAGCAATGAGCAGTTCTTC.

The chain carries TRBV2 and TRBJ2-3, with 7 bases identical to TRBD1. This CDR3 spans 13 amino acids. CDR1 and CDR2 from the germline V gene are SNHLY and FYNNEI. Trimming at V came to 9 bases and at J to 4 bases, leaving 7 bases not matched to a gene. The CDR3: CASKGAKADTQYF. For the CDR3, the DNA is TGTGCCAGTAAGGGGGCGAAGGCAGATACGCAGTATTTT.

Here the CDR3 reads CASSTAFYGYTF. CDR3 nucleotide sequence: TGTGCCAGCAGTACAGCCTTCTATGGCTACACCTTC. The chain is built from TRBV12-3 or TRBV12-4 and TRBJ1-2; D is unclear. The CDR3 totals 12 residues. Trimming left V 5 bases short and J 4 bases short, with 8 bases between.

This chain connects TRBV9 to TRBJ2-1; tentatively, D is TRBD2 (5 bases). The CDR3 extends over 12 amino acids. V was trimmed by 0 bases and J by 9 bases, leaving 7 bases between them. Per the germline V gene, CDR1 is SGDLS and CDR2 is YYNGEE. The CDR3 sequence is CASSVDEGEQFF. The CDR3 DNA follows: TGTGCCAGCAGCGTAGATGAGGGTGAGCAGTTCTTC.

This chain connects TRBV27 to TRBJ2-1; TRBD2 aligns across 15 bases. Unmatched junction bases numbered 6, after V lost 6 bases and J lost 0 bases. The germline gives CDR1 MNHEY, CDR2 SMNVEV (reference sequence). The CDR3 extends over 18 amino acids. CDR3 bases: TGTGCCAGCAGCCCCGGGACTAGCGGGGGGAGCTCCTACAATGAGCAGTTCTTC. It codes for CASSPGTSGGSSYNEQFF.

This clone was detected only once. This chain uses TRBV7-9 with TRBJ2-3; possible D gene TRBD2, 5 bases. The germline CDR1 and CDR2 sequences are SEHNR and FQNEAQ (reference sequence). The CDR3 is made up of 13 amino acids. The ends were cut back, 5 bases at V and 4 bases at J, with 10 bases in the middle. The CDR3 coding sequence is TGTGCCAGCAGCCCGATCGGGGCAGATACGCAGTATTTT. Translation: CASSPIGADTQYF. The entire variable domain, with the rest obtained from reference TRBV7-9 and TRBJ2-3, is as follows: DTGVSQNPRHKITKRGQNVTFRCDPISEHNRLYWYRQTLGQGPEFLTYFQNEAQLEKSRLLSDRFSAERPKGSFSTLEIQRTEQGDSAMYLCASSPIGADTQYFGPGTRLTVL.

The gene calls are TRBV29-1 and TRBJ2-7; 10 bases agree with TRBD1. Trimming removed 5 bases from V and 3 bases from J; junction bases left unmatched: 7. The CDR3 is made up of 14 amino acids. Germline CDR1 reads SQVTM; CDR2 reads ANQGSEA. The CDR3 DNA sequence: TGCAGCGTTAGGGACAGGGGCCATAACTACGAGCAGTACTTC. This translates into CSVRDRGHNYEQYF.

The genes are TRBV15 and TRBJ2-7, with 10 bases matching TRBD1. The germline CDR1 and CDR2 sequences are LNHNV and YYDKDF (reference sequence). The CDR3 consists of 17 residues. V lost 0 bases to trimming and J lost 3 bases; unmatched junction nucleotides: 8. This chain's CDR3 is CATSRDGTGALYYEQYF. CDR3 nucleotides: TGTGCCACCAGCAGAGATGGGACAGGGGCCCTCTACTACGAGCAGTACTTC.

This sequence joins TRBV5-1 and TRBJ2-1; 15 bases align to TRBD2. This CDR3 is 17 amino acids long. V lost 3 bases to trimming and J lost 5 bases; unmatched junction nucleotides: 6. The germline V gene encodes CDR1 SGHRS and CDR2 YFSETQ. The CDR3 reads CASSSGTSGRPNNEQFF. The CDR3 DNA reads TGCGCCAGCAGCTCTGGGACTAGCGGGAGGCCGAACAATGAGCAGTTCTTC. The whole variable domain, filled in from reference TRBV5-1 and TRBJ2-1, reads KAGVTQTPRYLIKTRGQQVTLSCSPISGHRSVSWYQQTPGQGLQFLFEYFSETQRNKGNFPGRFSGRQFSNSRSEMNVSTLELGDSALYLCASSSGTSGRPNNEQFFGPGTRLTVL.

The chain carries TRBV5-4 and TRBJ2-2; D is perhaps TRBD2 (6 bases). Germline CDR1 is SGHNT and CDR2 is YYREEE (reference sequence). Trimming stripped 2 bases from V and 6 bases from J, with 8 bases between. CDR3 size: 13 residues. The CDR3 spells CASSLGGPGELFF. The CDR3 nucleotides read TGTGCCAGCAGCTTAGGAGGGCCCGGGGAGCTGTTTTTT.

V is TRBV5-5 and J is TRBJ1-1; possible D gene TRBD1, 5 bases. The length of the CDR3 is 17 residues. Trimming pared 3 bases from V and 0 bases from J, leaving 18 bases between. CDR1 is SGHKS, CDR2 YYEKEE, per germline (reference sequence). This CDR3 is CASSSAGRDHLNTEAFF. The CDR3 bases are TGTGCCAGCAGCTCCGCAGGGCGCGACCATTTGAACACTGAAGCTTTCTTT.

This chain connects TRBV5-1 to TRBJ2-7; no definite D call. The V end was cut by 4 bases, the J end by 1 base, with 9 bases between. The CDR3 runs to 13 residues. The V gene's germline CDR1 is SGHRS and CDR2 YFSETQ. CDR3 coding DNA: TGCGCCAGCAGCAACCCAGGTTCCTACGAGCAGTACTTC. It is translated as CASSNPGSYEQYF.

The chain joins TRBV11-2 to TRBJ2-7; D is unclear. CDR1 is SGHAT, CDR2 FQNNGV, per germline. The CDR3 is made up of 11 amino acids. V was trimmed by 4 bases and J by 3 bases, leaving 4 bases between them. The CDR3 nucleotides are TGTGCCAGCAGCTCCATCTACGAGCAGTACTTC. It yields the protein CASSSIYEQYF.

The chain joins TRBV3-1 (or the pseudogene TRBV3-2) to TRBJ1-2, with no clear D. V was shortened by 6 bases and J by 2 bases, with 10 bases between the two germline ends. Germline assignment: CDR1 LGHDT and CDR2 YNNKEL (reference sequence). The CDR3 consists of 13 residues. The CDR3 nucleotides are TGTGCCAGCAGTCCTGGTCTAAACTATGGCTACACCTTC. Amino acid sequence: CASSPGLNYGYTF.

DNA of the CDR3: TGCGCCAGCAGTGCGTTAGGGGGCAAAGATACGCAGTATTTT. Protein: CASSALGGKDTQYF. This rearrangement joins TRBV10-1 to TRBJ2-3; 7 bases agree with TRBD1. J gave up 5 bases and V 4 bases, and 6 bases lay outside the gene matches. There are 14 residues in the CDR3. Germline assignment: CDR1 WNHNN and CDR2 SYGVQD (reference sequence).

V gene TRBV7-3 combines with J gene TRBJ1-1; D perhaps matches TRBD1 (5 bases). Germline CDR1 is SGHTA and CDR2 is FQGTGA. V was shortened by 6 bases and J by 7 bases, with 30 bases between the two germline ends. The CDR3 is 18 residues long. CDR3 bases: TGTGCCAGCAGTCGACGACCTGGGTCCTTTTTACAGGCGGATGAAGCTTTCTTT. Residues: CASSRRPGSFLQADEAFF.

CDR3: CASSGGGASTDTQYF. Written as DNA, the CDR3 is TGTGCCAGCAGTGGGGGCGGGGCTAGCACAGATACGCAGTATTTT. The chain has TRBV2 and TRBJ2-3; a possible D gene is TRBD2 (6 bases). Trimming took 4 bases from V and 0 from J, leaving 11 bases between them. Germline V gene sequence: CDR1 SNHLY, CDR2 FYNNEI. CDR3 length: 15 amino acids.

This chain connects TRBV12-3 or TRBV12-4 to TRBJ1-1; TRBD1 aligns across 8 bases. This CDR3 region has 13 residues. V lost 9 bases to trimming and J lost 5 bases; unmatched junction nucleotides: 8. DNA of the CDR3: TGTGCCAGTGCGGACAGGGATGATACTGAAGCTTTCTTT. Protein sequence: CASADRDDTEAFF.

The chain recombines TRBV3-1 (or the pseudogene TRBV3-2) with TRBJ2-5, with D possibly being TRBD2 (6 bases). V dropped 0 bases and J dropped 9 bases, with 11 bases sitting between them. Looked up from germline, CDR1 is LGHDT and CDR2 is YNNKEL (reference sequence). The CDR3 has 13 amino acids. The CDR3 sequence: CASSQDRRDSQYF. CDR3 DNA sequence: TGTGCCAGCAGCCAAGACCGCCGGGACTCCCAGTACTTC.

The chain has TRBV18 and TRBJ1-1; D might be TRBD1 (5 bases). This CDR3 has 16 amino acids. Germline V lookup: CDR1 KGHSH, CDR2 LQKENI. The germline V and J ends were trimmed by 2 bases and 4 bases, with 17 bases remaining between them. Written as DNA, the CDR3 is TGTGCCAGCTCACCAGATATCAGGCAGGGAGGCACTGAAGCTTTCTTT. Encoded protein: CASSPDIRQGGTEAFF.

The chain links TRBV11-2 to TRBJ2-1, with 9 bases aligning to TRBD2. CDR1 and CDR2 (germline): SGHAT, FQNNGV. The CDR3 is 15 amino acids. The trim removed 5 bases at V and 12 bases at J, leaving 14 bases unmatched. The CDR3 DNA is TGTGCCAGCAGCGAGATCCCGGCTAGCGGGAAGTTGCAGTTCTTC. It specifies CASSEIPASGKLQFF.